This T cell receptor beta chain was sequenced for a study of read filtering for tumor transcriptome and immune sequencing. Study-wide results and caveats: Compared with RNA-seq, IR-seq gave much higher clonotype depth and reliability. Correlation between methods rose after single-read clonotypes were removed.

In this sample, this clonotype turned up many times. What it binds is not known. Molecular barcoded adaptors covering alpha/delta and beta/gamma chains were used on 400 to 450 ng RNA. Via MiXCR, TCRdb re-called the reads, giving one row per CDR3 protein. In the table there are some 130,000 distinct CDR3 sequences, about an eighth of which are singletons. This clonotype originated in a donor aged 40 or over with multiple myeloma. Sequencing was done on a sample of a population of CD138-negative cells sorted from bone marrow.

The CDR3 protein is CSARSGYSYEQYF. DNA of the CDR3: TGCAGTGCTAGAAGCGGGTACTCCTACGAGCAGTACTTC. The rearrangement links TRBV20-1 to TRBJ2-7, with a possible D match to TRBD2 (6 bases). Trimming pared 2 bases from V and 0 bases from J, leaving 8 bases between. This CDR3 spans 13 amino acids. Germline V gene data show CDR1 as DFQATT and CDR2 as SNEGSKA (reference sequence).